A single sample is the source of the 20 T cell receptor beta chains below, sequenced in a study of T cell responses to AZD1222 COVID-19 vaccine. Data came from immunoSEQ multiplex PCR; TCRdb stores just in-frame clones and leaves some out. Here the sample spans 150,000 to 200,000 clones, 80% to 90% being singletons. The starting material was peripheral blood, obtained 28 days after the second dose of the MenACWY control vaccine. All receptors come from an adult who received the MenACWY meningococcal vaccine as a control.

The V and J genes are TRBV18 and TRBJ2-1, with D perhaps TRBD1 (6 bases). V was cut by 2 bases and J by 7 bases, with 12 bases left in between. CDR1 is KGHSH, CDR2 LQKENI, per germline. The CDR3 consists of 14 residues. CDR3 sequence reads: CASSPVQGWNEQFF. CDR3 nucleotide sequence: TGTGCCAGCTCACCAGTCCAGGGGTGGAATGAGCAGTTCTTC.

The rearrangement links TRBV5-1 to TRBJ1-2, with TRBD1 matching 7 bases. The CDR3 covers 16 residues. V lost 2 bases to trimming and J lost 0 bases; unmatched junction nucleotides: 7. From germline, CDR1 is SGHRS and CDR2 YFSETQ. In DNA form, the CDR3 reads TGCGCCAGCAGCTTAGGACGGGACAGAGCTAACTATGGCTACACCTTC. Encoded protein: CASSLGRDRANYGYTF.

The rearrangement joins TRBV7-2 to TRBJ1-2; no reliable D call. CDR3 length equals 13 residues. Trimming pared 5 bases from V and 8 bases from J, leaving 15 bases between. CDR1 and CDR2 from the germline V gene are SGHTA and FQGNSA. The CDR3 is CASSPYGVGGYTF. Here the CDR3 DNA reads TGTGCCAGCAGCCCATATGGGGTCGGGGGCTACACCTTC.

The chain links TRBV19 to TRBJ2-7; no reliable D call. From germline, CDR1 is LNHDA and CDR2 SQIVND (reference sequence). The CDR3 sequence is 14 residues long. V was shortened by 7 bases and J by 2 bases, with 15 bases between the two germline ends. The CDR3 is CASNLNGRTYEQYF. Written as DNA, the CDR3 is TGTGCCAGTAATCTCAACGGTCGTACCTACGAGCAGTACTTC.

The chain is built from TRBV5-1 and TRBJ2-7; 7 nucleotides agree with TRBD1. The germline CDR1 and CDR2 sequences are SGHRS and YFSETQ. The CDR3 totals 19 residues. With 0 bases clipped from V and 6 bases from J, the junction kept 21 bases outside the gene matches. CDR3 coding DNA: TGCGCCAGCAGCTTGGCCTCGTCTGTTTGGACAGGAGCGAGTTCCGAGCAGTACTTC. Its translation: CASSLASSVWTGASSEQYF.

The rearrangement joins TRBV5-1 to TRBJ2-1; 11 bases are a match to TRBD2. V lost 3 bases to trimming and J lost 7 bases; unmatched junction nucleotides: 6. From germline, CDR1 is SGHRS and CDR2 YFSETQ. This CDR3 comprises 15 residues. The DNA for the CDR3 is TGCGCCAGCAGCTGGCTAGCGGGAGGAGTTAATGAGCAGTTCTTC. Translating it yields CASSWLAGGVNEQFF.

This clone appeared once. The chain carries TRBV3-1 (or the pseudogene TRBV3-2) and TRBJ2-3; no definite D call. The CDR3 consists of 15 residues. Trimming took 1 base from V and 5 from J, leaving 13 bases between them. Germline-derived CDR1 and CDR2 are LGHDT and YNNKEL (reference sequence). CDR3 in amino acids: CASSQVPLDEDTQYF. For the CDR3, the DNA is TGTGCCAGCAGCCAAGTCCCCCTAGATGAAGATACGCAGTATTTT.

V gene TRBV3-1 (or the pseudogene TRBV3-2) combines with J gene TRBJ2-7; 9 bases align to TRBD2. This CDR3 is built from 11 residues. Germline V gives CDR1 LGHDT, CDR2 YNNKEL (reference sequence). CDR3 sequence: CASSLLGLAGV. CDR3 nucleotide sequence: TGTGCCAGCAGCCTACTGGGTCTAGCGGGAGTC.

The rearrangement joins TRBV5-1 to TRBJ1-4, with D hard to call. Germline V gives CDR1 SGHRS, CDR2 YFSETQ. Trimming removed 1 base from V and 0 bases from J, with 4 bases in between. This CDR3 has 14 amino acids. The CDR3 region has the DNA TGCGCCAGCAGCTTGAGTGCAACTAATGAAAAACTGTTTTTT. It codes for CASSLSATNEKLFF.

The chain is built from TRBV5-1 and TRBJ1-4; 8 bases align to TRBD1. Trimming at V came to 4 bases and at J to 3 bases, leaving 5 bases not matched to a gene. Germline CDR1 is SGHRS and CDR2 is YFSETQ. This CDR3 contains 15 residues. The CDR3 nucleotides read TGCGCCAGCAGCCCGCAGGGGGCACCTAATGAAAAACTGTTTTTT. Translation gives CASSPQGAPNEKLFF.

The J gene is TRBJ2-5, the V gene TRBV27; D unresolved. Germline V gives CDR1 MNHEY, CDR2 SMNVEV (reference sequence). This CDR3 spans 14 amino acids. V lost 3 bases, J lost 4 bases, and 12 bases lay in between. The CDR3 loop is CASSFGPMGETQYF. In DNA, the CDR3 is TGTGCCAGCAGTTTCGGCCCCATGGGAGAGACCCAGTACTTC.

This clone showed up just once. CDR3 amino acids: CASSLEPNMNTEAFF. For the CDR3, the DNA is TGTGCCAGCAGCTTAGAACCAAACATGAACACTGAAGCTTTCTTT. The genes are TRBV7-9 and TRBJ1-1; D gene uncertain. Looked up from germline, CDR1 is SEHNR and CDR2 is FQNEAQ (reference sequence). The CDR3 is 15 residues long. V was trimmed by 1 base and J by 0 bases, leaving 9 bases between them.

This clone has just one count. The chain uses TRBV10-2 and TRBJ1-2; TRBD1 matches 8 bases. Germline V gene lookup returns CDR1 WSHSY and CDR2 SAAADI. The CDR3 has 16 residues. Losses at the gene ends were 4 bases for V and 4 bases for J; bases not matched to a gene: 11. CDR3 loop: CASSVGTGNTLYGYTF. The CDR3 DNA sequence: TGCGCCAGCAGTGTCGGGACAGGAAATACCCTCTATGGCTACACCTTC.

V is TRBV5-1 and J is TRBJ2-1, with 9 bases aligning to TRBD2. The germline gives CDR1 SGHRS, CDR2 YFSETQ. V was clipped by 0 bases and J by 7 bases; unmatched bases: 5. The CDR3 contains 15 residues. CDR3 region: CASSLGLAGTNEQFF. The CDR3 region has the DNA TGCGCCAGCAGCTTGGGCCTAGCGGGGACAAATGAGCAGTTCTTC.

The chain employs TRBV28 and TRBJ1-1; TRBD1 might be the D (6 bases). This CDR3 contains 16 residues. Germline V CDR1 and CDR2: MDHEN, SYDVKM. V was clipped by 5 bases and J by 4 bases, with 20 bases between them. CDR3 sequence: CASSTVTGPDGTEAFF. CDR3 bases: TGTGCCAGCAGTACGGTAACAGGGCCTGATGGCACTGAAGCTTTCTTT.

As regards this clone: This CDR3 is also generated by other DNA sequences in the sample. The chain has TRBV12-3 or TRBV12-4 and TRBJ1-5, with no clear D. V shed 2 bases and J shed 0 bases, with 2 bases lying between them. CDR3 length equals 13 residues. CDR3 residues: CASSLSSNQPQHF. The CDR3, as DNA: TGTGCCAGCAGTTTATCTAGCAATCAGCCCCAGCATTTT.

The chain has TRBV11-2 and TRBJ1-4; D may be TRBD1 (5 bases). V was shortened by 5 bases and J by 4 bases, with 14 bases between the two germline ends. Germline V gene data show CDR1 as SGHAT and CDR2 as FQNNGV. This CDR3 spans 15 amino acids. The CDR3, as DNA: TGTGCCAGCAGCACCCGGGCAGGGAATAATGAAAAACTGTTTTTT. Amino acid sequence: CASSTRAGNNEKLFF. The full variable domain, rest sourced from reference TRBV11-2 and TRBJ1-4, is EAGVAQSPRYKIIEKRQSVAFWCNPISGHATLYWYQQILGQGPKLLIQFQNNGVVDDSQLPKDRFSAERLKGVDSTLKIQPAKLEDSAVYLCASSTRAGNNEKLFFGSGTQLSVL.

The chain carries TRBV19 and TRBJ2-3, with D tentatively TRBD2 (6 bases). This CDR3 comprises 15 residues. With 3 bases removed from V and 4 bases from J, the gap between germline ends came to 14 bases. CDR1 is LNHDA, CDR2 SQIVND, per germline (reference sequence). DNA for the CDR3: TGTGCCAGTAGTATTGGCGGAGCGGGCCCAGATACGCAGTATTTT. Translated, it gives CASSIGGAGPDTQYF. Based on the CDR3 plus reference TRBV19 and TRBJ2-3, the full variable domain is DGGITQSPKYLFRKEGQNVTLSCEQNLNHDAMYWYRQDPGQGLRLIYYSQIVNDFQKGDIAEGYSVSREKKESFPLTVTSAQKNPTAFYLCASSIGGAGPDTQYFGPGTRLTVL.

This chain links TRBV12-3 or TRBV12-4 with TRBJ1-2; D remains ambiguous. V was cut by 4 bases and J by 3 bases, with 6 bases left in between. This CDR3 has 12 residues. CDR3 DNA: TGTGCCAGCAGTTCAATAGACTATGGCTACACCTTC. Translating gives CASSSIDYGYTF.

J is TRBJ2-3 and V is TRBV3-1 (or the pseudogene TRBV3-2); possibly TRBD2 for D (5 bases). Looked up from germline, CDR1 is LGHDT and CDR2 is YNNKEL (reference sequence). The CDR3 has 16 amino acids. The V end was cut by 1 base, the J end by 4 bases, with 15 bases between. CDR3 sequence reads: CASSQGLEGFADTQYF. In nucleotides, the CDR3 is TGTGCCAGCAGCCAAGGCCTAGAGGGTTTTGCAGATACGCAGTATTTT.